The 10 T cell receptor beta chains reported below all come from one sample, sequenced in a study of vaccination and CD4 T cells after COVID-19. Their cognate antigens are unknown. Stated treatment: roughly 11-day PBMC culture with coronavirus spike peptide pools or control peptides (ViraFEST assay). During the years 2011-2018, before the COVID-19 pandemic, the unexposed donor's CD4+ T cells were collected. At the Johns Hopkins FTIC core, DNA taken from cultured CD4+ T cells was sequenced by way of the Oncomine TCR Beta short-read assay. One entry per CDR3 protein, called by TCRdb with MiXCR from the PCR reads. The table has under 8,000 distinct CDR3 sequences, roughly 50% seen once; the top ten hold 25% to 40%. The specimen was CD4+ T cells from blood, cultured in vitro. The source is a human donor in good health.

Only a few counts were recorded for this clonotype. The rearrangement joins TRBV7-8 to TRBJ2-5, with a weak D call TRBD2 (5 bases). The CDR3 extends over 14 amino acids. Trimming took off 2 bases at V and 1 base at J, with 8 bases between the two ends. Per the germline V gene, CDR1 is SGHVS and CDR2 is FQNEAQ. The CDR3 region is CASSLSEVQETQYF. CDR3 in DNA: TGTGCCAGCAGCTTATCGGAGGTCCAAGAGACCCAGTACTTC.

This rearrangement joins TRBV20-1 to TRBJ2-5; D is possibly TRBD1 or TRBD2 (5 bases each). Trimming cost V 6 bases and J 3 bases, with 20 bases left between them. The CDR3 consists of 15 residues. Germline lookup yields CDR1 DFQATT and CDR2 SNEGSKA (reference sequence). As DNA, the CDR3 is TGCAGTGCCTTCCTTGGGGGAAGACGAGAAGAGACCCAGTACTTC. It specifies CSAFLGGRREETQYF.

The V call is TRBV20-1, the J call TRBJ2-3; TRBD1 matches 10 bases. V dropped 4 bases and J dropped 5; count of bases not matched to a gene: 12. The CDR3 sequence is 16 residues long. The germline gives CDR1 DFQATT, CDR2 SNEGSKA (reference sequence). The CDR3 DNA reads as TGCAGTGCTACCAACGCCCGGGGACAGGGGATAGATACGCAGTATTTT. Translation gives CSATNARGQGIDTQYF.

V and J are TRBV7-9 and TRBJ2-5, with TRBD2 as a possible D gene (6 bases). CDR1 is SEHNR, CDR2 FQNEAQ, per germline (reference sequence). Trimming took off 3 bases at V and 1 base at J, with 9 bases between the two ends. The CDR3 extends over 14 amino acids. Here the CDR3 reads CASSFAGGQETQYF. Written as DNA, the CDR3 is TGTGCCAGCAGCTTCGCCGGGGGCCAAGAGACCCAGTACTTC.

This chain connects TRBV4-1 to TRBJ1-2; 9 bases match TRBD1. After removal of 0 bases from V and 5 bases from J, the junction contained 4 bases not matched to a gene. The CDR3 loop spans 15 amino acids. Germline V gene lookup returns CDR1 MGHRA and CDR2 YSYEKL. The CDR3 protein is CASSQDWTGAYGYTF. The CDR3, as DNA: TGCGCCAGCAGCCAAGATTGGACAGGGGCTTATGGCTACACCTTC.

The J gene is TRBJ1-1, the V gene TRBV7-9; D may be TRBD1 (5 bases). V lost 5 bases, J lost 7 bases, and 20 bases lay in between. The CDR3 totals 15 residues. Germline values: CDR1 SEHNR, CDR2 FQNEAQ (reference sequence). The CDR3 DNA reads as TGTGCCAGCAGCAAAAGGAACCGGGACGTGTTTGAAGCTTTCTTT. Its protein is CASSKRNRDVFEAFF.

The chain links TRBV2 to TRBJ1-5; D is perhaps TRBD1 (5 bases). The CDR3 totals 15 residues. Germline-derived CDR1 and CDR2 are SNHLY and FYNNEI. The germline V and J ends were trimmed by 3 bases and 6 bases, with 15 bases remaining between them. Written as DNA, the CDR3 is TGTGCCAGCAGTGATGGGCAGGGAGTAGGTCAGCCCCAGCATTTT. Its translation is CASSDGQGVGQPQHF.

The rearrangement joins TRBV6-5 to TRBJ1-3; possibly TRBD1 for D (5 bases). The V gene's germline CDR1 is MNHEY and CDR2 SVGAGI. V was shortened by 4 bases and J by 4 bases, with 17 bases between the two germline ends. This CDR3 has 16 amino acids. CDR3 sequence (DNA): TGTGCCAGCAGTTCCCCTCGCGGGGACTCAGGAAACACCATATATTTT. It translates to CASSSPRGDSGNTIYF.

The chain is built from TRBV6-1 and TRBJ1-4; 8 nucleotides line up with TRBD1. CDR1 MNHNS and CDR2 SASEGT come from the germline V gene. The ends lost 7 bases at V and 7 bases at J; junction bases unmatched: 11. The CDR3 spans 15 residues. The CDR3 reads CASTQGAHETEKLFF. The DNA of the CDR3 is TGTGCCAGCACCCAGGGGGCGCATGAAACTGAAAAACTGTTTTTT.

The V call is TRBV6-5, the J call TRBJ1-6, with 7 bases identical to TRBD1. The CDR3 contains 13 residues. V lost 4 bases to trimming and J lost 10 bases; unmatched junction nucleotides: 4. The germline V gene has CDR1 MNHEY and CDR2 SVGAGI. CDR3 in amino acids: CASSFDRDSPLHF. The CDR3, as DNA: TGTGCCAGCAGTTTTGACAGGGACTCACCCCTCCACTTT.